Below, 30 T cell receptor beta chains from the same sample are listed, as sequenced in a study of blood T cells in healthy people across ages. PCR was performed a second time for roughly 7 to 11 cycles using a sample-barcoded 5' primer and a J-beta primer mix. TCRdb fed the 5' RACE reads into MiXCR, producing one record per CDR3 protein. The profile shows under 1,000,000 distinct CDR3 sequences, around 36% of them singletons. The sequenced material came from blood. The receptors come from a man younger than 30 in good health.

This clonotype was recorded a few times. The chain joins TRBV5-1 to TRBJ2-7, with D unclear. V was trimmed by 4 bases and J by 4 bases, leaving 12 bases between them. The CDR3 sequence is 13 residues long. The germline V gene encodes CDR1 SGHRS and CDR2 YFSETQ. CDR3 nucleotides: TGCGCCAGCAGCCTTACAATTGCTTACGAGCAGTACTTC. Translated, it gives CASSLTIAYEQYF.

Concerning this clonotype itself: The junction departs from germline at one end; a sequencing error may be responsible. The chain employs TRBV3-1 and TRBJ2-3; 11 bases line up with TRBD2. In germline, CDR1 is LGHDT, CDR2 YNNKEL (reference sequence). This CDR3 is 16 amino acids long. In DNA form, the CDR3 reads TGTGCCAGCAGCTCCTTAGCGGGGGGGAGCATAGATACGCAGTATTTT. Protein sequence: CASSSLAGGSIDTQYF.

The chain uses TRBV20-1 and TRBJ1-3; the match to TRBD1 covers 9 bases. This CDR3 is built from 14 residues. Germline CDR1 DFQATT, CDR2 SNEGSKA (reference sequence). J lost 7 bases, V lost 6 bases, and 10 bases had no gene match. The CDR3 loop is CSAEGTGRWNTIYF. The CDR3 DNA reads TGCAGTGCGGAGGGGACAGGGCGGTGGAACACCATATATTTT.

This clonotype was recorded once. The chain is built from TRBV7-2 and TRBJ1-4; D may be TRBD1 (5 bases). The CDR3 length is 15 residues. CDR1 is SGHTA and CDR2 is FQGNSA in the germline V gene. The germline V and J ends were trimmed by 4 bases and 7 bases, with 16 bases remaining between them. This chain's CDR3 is CASSWASGDGEKLFF. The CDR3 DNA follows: TGTGCCAGCAGCTGGGCCTCGGGGGATGGTGAAAAACTGTTTTTT.

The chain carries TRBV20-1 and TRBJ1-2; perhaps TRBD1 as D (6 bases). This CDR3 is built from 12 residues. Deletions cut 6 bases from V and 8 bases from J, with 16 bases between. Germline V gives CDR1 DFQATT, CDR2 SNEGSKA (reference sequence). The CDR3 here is CSAGRKGDGYTF. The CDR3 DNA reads TGCAGTGCGGGGAGAAAGGGGGACGGCTACACCTTC.

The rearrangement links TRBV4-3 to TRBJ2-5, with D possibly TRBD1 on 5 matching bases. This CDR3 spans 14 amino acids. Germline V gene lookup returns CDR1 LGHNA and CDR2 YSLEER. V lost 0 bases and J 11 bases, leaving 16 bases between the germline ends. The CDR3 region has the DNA TGCGCCAGCAGCCAAGAAGGGGCAGGGAATGAGCAGTACTTC. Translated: CASSQEGAGNEQYF.

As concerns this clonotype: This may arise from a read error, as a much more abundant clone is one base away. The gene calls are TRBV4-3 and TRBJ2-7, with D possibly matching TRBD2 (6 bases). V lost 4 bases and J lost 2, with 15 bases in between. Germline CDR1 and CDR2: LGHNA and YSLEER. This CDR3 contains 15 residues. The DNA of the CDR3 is TGCGCCAGCAGCCCATCACTAGCCCGCCCCTACGAGCAGTACTTC. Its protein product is CASSPSLARPYEQYF.

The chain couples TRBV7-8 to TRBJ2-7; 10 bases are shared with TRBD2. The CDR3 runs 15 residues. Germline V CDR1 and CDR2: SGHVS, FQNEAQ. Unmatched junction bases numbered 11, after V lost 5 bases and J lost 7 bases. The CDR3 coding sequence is TGTGCCAGCAGCCTAAAGCGGGGGGGTTACAATGAGCAGTACTTC. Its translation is CASSLKRGGYNEQYF.

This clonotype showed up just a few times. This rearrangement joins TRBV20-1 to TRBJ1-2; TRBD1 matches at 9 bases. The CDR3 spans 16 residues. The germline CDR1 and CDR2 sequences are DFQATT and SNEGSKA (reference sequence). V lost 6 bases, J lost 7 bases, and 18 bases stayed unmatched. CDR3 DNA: TGCAGTGCCATAACACCGGGACAGGGTAGTCGCCCTGGCTACACCTTC. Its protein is CSAITPGQGSRPGYTF.

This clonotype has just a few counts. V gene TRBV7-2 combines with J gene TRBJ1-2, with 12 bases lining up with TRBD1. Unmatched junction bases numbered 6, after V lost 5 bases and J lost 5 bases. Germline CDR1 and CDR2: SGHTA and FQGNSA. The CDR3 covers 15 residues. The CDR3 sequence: CASSPGTGGRYGYTF. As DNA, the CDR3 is TGTGCCAGCAGCCCAGGGACAGGGGGCCGGTATGGCTACACCTTC. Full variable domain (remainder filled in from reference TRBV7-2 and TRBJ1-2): GAGVSQSPSNKVTEKGKDVELRCDPISGHTALYWYRQSLGQGLEFLIYFQGNSAPDKSGLPSDRFSAERTGGSVSTLTIQRTQQEDSAVYLCASSPGTGGRYGYTFGSGTRLTVV.

CDR3 loop: CSASVHRGRGTDTQYF. The CDR3 DNA reads as TGCAGTGCTTCGGTTCACAGGGGGCGCGGCACAGATACGCAGTATTTT. V and J are TRBV20-1 and TRBJ2-3, with 9 bases lining up with TRBD1. The CDR3 contains 16 residues. The germline V gene has CDR1 DFQATT and CDR2 SNEGSKA (reference sequence). With 5 bases clipped from V and 1 base from J, the junction kept 10 bases outside the gene matches.

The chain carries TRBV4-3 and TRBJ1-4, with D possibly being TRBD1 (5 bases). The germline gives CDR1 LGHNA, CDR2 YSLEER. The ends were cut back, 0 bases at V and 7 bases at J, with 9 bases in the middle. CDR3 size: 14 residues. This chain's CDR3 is CASSQDPGLEKLFF. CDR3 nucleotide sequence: TGCGCCAGCAGCCAAGATCCGGGACTTGAAAAACTGTTTTTT.

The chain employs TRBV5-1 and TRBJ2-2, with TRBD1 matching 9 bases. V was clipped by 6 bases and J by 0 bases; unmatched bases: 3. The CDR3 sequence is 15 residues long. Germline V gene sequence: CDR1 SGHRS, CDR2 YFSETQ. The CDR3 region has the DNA TGCGCCAGCAACAGGGGGCTAGCGAACACCGGGGAGCTGTTTTTT. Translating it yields CASNRGLANTGELFF.

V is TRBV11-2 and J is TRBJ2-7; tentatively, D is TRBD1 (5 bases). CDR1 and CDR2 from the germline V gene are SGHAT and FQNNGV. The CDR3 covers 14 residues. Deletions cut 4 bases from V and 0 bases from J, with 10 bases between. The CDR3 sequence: CASSSTESSYEQYF. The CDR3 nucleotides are TGTGCCAGCAGCTCGACAGAAAGCTCCTACGAGCAGTACTTC. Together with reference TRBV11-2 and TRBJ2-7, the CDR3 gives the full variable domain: EAGVAQSPRYKIIEKRQSVAFWCNPISGHATLYWYQQILGQGPKLLIQFQNNGVVDDSQLPKDRFSAERLKGVDSTLKIQPAKLEDSAVYLCASSSTESSYEQYFGPGTRLTVT.

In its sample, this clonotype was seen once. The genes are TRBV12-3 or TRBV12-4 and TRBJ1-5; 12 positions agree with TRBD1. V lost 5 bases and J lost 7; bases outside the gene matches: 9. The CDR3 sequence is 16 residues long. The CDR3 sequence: CASSSSGTGGGQPQHF. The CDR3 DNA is TGTGCCAGCAGTAGCTCCGGGACAGGGGGCGGACAGCCCCAGCATTTT.

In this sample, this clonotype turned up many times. The CDR3 loop is CASSLPKGENIQYF. Here the CDR3 DNA reads TGCGCCAGCAGCTTACCCAAGGGCGAAAACATTCAGTACTTC. The chain carries TRBV5-1 and TRBJ2-4; D is ambiguous. V lost 2 bases and J lost 5, with 11 bases in between. From germline, CDR1 is SGHRS and CDR2 YFSETQ. The CDR3 extends over 14 amino acids.

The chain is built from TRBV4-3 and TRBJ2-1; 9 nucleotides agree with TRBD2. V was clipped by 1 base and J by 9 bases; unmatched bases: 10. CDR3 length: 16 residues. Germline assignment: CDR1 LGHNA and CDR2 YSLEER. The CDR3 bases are TGCGCCAGCAGCCAAGGTTTCGAACTAGCGGGTAGTGAGCAGTTCTTC. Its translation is CASSQGFELAGSEQFF.

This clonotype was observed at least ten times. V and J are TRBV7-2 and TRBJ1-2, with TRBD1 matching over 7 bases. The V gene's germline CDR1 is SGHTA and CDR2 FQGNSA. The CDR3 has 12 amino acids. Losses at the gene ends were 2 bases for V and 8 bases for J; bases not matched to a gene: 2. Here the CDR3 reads CASSLRTGGYTF. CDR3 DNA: TGTGCCAGCAGCTTAAGGACAGGAGGCTACACCTTC.

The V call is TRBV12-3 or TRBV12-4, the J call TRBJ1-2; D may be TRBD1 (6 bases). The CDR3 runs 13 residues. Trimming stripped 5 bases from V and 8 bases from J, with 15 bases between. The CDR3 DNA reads TGTGCCAGCAGTCCGCGGGGGGCTTGGGGCTACACCTTC. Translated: CASSPRGAWGYTF.

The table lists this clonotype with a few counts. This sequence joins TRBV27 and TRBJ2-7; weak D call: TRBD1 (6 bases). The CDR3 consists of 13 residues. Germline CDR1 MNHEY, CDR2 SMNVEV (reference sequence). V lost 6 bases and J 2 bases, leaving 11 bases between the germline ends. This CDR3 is CASSPGVPYEQYF. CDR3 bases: TGTGCCAGCAGCCCAGGGGTTCCCTACGAGCAGTACTTC.

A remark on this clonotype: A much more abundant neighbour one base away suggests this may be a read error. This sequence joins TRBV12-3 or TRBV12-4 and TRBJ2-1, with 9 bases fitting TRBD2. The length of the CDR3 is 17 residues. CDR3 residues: CASSSPGGTSSYSEQFF. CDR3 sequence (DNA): TGTGCCAGCAGTTCCCCTGGGGGGACTAGCTCCTACAGTGAGCAGTTCTTC.

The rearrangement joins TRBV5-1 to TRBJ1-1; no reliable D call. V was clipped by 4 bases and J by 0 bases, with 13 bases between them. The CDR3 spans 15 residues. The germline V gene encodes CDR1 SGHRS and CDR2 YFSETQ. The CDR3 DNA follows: TGCGCCAGCAGCCCACTGACACCCATGAACACTGAAGCTTTCTTT. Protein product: CASSPLTPMNTEAFF.

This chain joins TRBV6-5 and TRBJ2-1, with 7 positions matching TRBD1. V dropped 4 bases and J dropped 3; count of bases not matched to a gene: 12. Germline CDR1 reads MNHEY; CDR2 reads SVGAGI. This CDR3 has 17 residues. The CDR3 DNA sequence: TGTGCCAGCAGTTCCCCGGGCAGGGGGATTTTCTACAATGAGCAGTTCTTC. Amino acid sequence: CASSSPGRGIFYNEQFF.

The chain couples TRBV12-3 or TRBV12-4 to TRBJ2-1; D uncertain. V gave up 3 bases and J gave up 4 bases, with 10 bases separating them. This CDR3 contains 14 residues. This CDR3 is CASSFRADYNEQFF. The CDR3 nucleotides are TGTGCCAGCAGTTTCCGGGCAGATTACAATGAGCAGTTCTTC.

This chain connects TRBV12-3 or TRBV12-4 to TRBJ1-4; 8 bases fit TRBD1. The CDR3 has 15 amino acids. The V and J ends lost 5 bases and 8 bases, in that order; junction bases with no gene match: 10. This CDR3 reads CASSDRGALGEKLFF. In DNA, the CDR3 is TGTGCCAGCAGTGACAGGGGCGCACTCGGGGAAAAACTGTTTTTT.

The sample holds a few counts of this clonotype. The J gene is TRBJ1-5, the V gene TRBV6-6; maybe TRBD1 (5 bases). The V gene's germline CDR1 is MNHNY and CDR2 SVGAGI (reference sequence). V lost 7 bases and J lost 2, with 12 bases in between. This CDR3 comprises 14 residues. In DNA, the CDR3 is TGTGCCAGCACCCCGGGGGATGGCAATCAGCCCCAGCATTTT. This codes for CASTPGDGNQPQHF.

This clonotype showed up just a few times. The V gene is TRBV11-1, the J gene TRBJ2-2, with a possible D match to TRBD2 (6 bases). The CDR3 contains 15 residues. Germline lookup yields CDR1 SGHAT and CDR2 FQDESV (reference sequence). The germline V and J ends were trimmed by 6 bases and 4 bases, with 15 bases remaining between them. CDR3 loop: CASSRLGPSTGELFF. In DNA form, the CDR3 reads TGTGCCAGCAGTCGACTAGGTCCCTCCACCGGGGAGCTGTTTTTT. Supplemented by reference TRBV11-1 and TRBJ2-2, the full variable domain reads EAEVAQSPRYKITEKSQAVAFWCDPISGHATLYWYRQILGQGPELLVQFQDESVVDDSQLPKDRFSAERLKGVDSTLKIQPAELGDSAMYLCASSRLGPSTGELFFGEGSRLTVL.

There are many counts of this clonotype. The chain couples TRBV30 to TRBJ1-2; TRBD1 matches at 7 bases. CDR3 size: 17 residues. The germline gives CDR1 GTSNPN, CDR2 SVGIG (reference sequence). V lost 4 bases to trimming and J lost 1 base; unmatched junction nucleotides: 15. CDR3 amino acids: CAWTEEGGAWLNYGYTF. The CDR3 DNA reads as TGTGCCTGGACTGAGGAAGGGGGCGCATGGCTTAACTATGGCTACACCTTC. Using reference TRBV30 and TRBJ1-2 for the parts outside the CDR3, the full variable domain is SQTIHQWPATLVQPVGSPLSLECTVEGTSNPNLYWYRQAAGRGLQLLFYSVGIGQISSEVPQNLSASRPQDRQFILSSKKLLLSDSGFYLCAWTEEGGAWLNYGYTFGSGTRLTVV.

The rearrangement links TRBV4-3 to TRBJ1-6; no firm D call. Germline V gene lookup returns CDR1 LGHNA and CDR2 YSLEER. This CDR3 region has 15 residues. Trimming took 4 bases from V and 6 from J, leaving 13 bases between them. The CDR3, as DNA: TGCGCCAGCAGCCGGGTGCGTCTCTCTAATTCACCCCTCCACTTT. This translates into CASSRVRLSNSPLHF.

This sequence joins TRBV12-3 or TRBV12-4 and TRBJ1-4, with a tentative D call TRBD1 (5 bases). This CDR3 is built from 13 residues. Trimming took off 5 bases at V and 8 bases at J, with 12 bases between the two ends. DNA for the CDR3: TGTGCCAGCAGTGTCCGAAGGGGCGAAAAACTGTTTTTT. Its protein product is CASSVRRGEKLFF.